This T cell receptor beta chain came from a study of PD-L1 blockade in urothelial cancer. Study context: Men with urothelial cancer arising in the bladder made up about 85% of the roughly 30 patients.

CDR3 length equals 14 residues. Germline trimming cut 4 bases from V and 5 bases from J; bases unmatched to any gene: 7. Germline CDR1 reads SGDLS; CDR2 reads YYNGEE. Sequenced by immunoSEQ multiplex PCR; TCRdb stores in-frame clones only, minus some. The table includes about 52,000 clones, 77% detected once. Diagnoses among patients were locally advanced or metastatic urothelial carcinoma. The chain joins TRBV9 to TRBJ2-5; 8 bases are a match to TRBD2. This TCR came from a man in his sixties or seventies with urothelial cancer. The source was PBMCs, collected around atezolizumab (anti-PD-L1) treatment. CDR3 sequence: CASSRGTSGETQYF. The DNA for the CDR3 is TGTGCCAGCAGCCGCGGGACTAGTGGCGAGACCCAGTACTTC.